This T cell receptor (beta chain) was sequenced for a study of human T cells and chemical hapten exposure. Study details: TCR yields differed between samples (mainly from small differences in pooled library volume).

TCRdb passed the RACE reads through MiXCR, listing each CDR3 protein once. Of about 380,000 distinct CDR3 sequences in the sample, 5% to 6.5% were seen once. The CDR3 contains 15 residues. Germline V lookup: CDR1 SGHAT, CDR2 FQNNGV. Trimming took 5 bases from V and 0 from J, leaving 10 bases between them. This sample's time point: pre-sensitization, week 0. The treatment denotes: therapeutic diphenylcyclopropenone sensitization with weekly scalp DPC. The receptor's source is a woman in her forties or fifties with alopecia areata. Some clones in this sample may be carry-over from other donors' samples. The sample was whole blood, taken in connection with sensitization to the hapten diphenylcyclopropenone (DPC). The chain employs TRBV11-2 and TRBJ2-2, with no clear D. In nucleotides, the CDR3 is TGTGCCAGCAGCCCTCGACGTGCGAACACCGGGGAGCTGTTTTTT. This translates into CASSPRRANTGELFF.